This TCR beta chain is from a study of pediatric ulcerative colitis. The study's findings and limits: In rectum, acute severe colitis had expanded clones and less diversity.

Method: immunoSEQ multiplex PCR; TCRdb's copy keeps in-frame clones and lacks some. This sample has around 68,000 clones, with more than 60% found just once. In regard to this clone: The target antigen is unknown.

The sequence was collected from a boy between 10 and 17 years old with moderate ulcerative colitis. The sample taken for sequencing was blood.

The CDR3 loop is CASSAIQGNTEAFF. CDR3 in DNA: TGTGCCAGCAGCGCCATCCAAGGGAACACTGAAGCTTTCTTT. The gene calls are TRBV7-6 and TRBJ1-1; D is uncertain. This CDR3 is 14 amino acids long. V shed 5 bases and J shed 1 base, with 11 bases lying between them. Germline assignment: CDR1 SGHVS and CDR2 FNYEAQ.